This T cell receptor beta chain comes out of a study of blood T cell repertoires in COVID-19. Study context: The cDNA or gDNA used as material had been derived from T cells, B-cell-depleted T cells, or PBMCs.

In the original analysis: Nucleated cell counts were estimated from reference gene primer amplification. The method was immunoSEQ multiplex PCR; TCRdb's version includes in-frame clones alone and lacks a portion of them. V and J calls and clone size are copied from that table; D and trimming were computed from the DNA. The sample holds about 150,000 clones, around 79% seen once. The clonotype comes from a man at least 80 years old with acute or convalescent COVID-19. The specimen was peripheral blood.

CDR3 DNA: TGTGCCAGCAGCTTGGGGACGGGGAATTCACCCCTCCACTTT. Its protein product is CASSLGTGNSPLHF. The chain uses TRBV5-8 and TRBJ1-6; D gene uncertain. Trimming shortened V by 0 bases and J by 7 bases, and 8 bases separated the two germline ends. This CDR3 comprises 14 residues. The V gene's germline CDR1 is SGHTS and CDR2 YDEGEE. Filled out from reference TRBV5-8 and TRBJ1-6, the complete variable domain reads EAGVTQSPTHLIKTRGQQATLRCSPISGHTSVYWYQQALGLGLQFLLWYDEGEERNRGNFPPRFSGRQFPNYSSELNVNALELEDSALYLCASSLGTGNSPLHFGNGTRLTVT.